The rows below give T cell receptor beta chains drawn from one sample of a study of PD-1 blockade in classical Hodgkin lymphoma. Data came from immunoSEQ multiplex PCR; TCRdb stores just in-frame clones and leaves some out. The sample contains roughly 56,000 clones, 88% of which appear only once. The sample here was peripheral blood mononuclear cells (PBMCs), taken before the second cycle of nivolumab. These receptors came from a human donor with classical Hodgkin lymphoma. Each CDR3 is given with its conserved first and last residue. The order of the fields is D gene, J gene, clone size, V gene, CDR3 protein, CDR3 DNA. The D gene is left open where the match is weak. Not every row has a clone size; where given, it reads once, few, many or a size class.

D: .
J: TRBJ2-1
size: .
V: TRBV5-1
CDR3: CASSLVGDPSYNEQFF
DNA: TGCGCCAGCAGCTTGGTTGGGGACCCCTCCTACAATGAGCAGTTCTTC

D: .
J: TRBJ1-1
size: .
V: TRBV5-1
CDR3: CASSLGRVTLNTEAFF
DNA: TGCGCCAGCAGCTTAGGACGGGTGACCTTGAACACTGAAGCTTTCTTT

D: TRBD1
J: TRBJ1-2
size: .
V: TRBV6-6
CDR3: CASSSRTGINYGYTF
DNA: TGTGCCAGCAGCTCTCGGACAGGGATTAACTATGGCTACACCTTC

D: .
J: TRBJ1-4
size: .
V: TRBV7-9
CDR3: CASGAGINEKLFF
DNA: TGTGCCAGCGGAGCTGGGATTAATGAAAAACTGTTTTTT

D: TRBD1
J: TRBJ1-2
size: .
V: TRBV30
CDR3: CAWSVPGTGDRGYTF
DNA: TGTGCCTGGAGTGTACCCGGGACAGGGGATAGAGGCTACACCTTC

D: TRBD1
J: TRBJ2-5
size: once
V: TRBV7-9
CDR3: CASSLRTGGEETQYF
DNA: TGTGCCAGCAGCTTACGAACAGGGGGCGAAGAGACCCAGTACTTC

D: .
J: TRBJ2-1
size: .
V: TRBV18
CDR3: CASRGSYNEQFF
DNA: TGTGCCAGTCGGGGGTCCTACAATGAGCAGTTCTTC

D: .
J: TRBJ1-5
size: .
V: TRBV4-1
CDR3: CASSQEGYSNQPQHF
DNA: TGCGCCAGCAGCCAAGAGGGTTATAGCAATCAGCCCCAGCATTTT

D: .
J: TRBJ2-5
size: .
V: TRBV27
CDR3: CASSSPGRETQYF
DNA: TGTGCCAGCAGTTCTCCGGGGCGGGAGACCCAGTACTTC

D: TRBD1
J: TRBJ1-5
size: .
V: TRBV27
CDR3: CASSSSRDSSNQPQHF
DNA: TGTGCCAGCAGTTCTAGCCGGGACAGCAGCAATCAGCCCCAGCATTTT

D: TRBD1
J: TRBJ2-5
size: once
V: TRBV28
CDR3: CASSPLLGGSETQYF
DNA: TGTGCCAGCAGTCCGCTATTAGGGGGCTCGGAGACCCAGTACTTC

D: TRBD1
J: TRBJ2-5
size: .
V: TRBV6-6
CDR3: CASRGQGPQETQYF
DNA: TGTGCCAGCAGGGGACAGGGCCCACAAGAGACCCAGTACTTC

D: .
J: TRBJ2-5
size: .
V: TRBV5-1
CDR3: CASSLGNDGETQYF
DNA: TGCGCCAGCAGCTTGGGGAACGACGGGGAGACCCAGTACTTC

D: .
J: TRBJ2-7
size: .
V: TRBV6-5
CDR3: CASSSPGDTYEQYF
DNA: TGTGCCAGCAGTAGCCCCGGGGATACCTACGAGCAGTACTTC

D: .
J: TRBJ2-1
size: few
V: TRBV6-5
CDR3: CASSYSNGGDYNEQFF
DNA: TGTGCCAGCAGTTACTCGAACGGGGGAGACTACAATGAGCAGTTCTTC

D: .
J: TRBJ2-2
size: .
V: TRBV28
CDR3: CASSFEGRANTGELFF
DNA: TGTGCCAGCAGTTTTGAGGGTCGCGCGAACACCGGGGAGCTGTTTTTT

D: TRBD2
J: TRBJ2-1
size: .
V: TRBV6-5
CDR3: CASSSTSAGYNEQFF
DNA: TGTGCCAGCAGTTCGACTAGCGCGGGCTACAATGAGCAGTTCTTC

D: .
J: TRBJ1-5
size: .
V: TRBV21-1
CDR3: CASSKGSGDQPQHF
DNA: TGTGCCAGCAGCAAGGGGTCGGGGGATCAGCCCCAGCATTTT

D: .
J: TRBJ1-4
size: .
V: TRBV28
CDR3: CASSLSGSAREEKLFF
DNA: TGTGCCAGCAGTTTATCAGGGTCGGCTAGGGAAGAAAAACTGTTTTTT

D: TRBD2
J: TRBJ2-5
size: .
V: TRBV5-4
CDR3: CASSLEPTSAGETQYF
DNA: TGTGCCAGCAGCTTGGAGCCCACTAGCGCGGGAGAGACCCAGTACTTC

D: TRBD1
J: TRBJ2-3
size: .
V: TRBV5-1
CDR3: CASSTFTGVGTDTQYF
DNA: TGCGCCAGCTCCACTTTTACAGGGGTGGGCACAGATACGCAGTATTTT

D: TRBD1
J: TRBJ1-5
size: .
V: TRBV5-5
CDR3: CASSAEGGTGNQPQHF
DNA: TGTGCCAGCAGCGCAGAAGGTGGGACAGGCAACCAGCCCCAGCATTTT

D: .
J: TRBJ1-1
size: .
V: TRBV6-5
CDR3: CASSPRDRPSQAFF
DNA: TGTGCCAGCAGCCCTAGGGACCGACCATCTCAGGCTTTCTTT

D: .
J: TRBJ1-1
size: .
V: TRBV6-5
CDR3: CASSYSKPKNTEAFF
DNA: TGTGCCAGCAGTTACTCTAAGCCGAAGAACACTGAAGCTTTCTTT

D: .
J: TRBJ1-2
size: .
V: TRBV27
CDR3: CASSPRTANYGYTF
DNA: TGTGCCAGCAGCCCTAGGACCGCTAACTATGGCTACACCTTC

D: TRBD1
J: TRBJ1-2
size: .
V: TRBV10-3
CDR3: CAISELGGTGYGYTF
DNA: TGTGCCATCAGTGAGTTAGGGGGCACGGGCTATGGCTACACCTTC

D: .
J: TRBJ1-4
size: .
V: TRBV18
CDR3: CASSPVGFDEKLFF
DNA: TGTGCCAGCTCACCGGTGGGTTTTGATGAAAAACTGTTTTTT

D: TRBD2
J: TRBJ2-1
size: .
V: TRBV6-6
CDR3: CAGGSLGRDEQFF
DNA: TGTGCCGGGGGGAGTCTGGGGAGGGATGAGCAGTTCTTC

D: TRBD1
J: TRBJ2-3
size: few
V: TRBV5-1
CDR3: CASSFQGAADTQYF
DNA: TGCGCCAGCAGCTTTCAGGGGGCCGCAGATACGCAGTATTTT

D: .
J: TRBJ1-1
size: .
V: TRBV5-1
CDR3: CASSLESNPGRTEAFF
DNA: TGCGCCAGCAGCTTGGAGTCGAACCCCGGCCGCACTGAAGCTTTCTTT

D: .
J: TRBJ1-1
size: .
V: TRBV19
CDR3: CASTNTGGTEAFF
DNA: TGTGCCAGTACCAATACGGGGGGCACTGAAGCTTTCTTT

D: TRBD2
J: TRBJ2-7
size: .
V: TRBV19
CDR3: CASRDRGGEQYF
DNA: TGTGCCAGTAGGGACCGGGGGGGCGAGCAGTACTTC

D: .
J: TRBJ1-1
size: few
V: TRBV30
CDR3: CAWSVWGNTEAFF
DNA: TGTGCCTGGAGTGTATGGGGGAACACTGAAGCTTTCTTT

D: .
J: TRBJ2-7
size: once
V: TRBV7-8
CDR3: CASSSRQDIEQYF
DNA: TGTGCCAGCAGCTCGAGACAGGACATCGAGCAGTACTTC

D: .
J: TRBJ2-2
size: .
V: TRBV6-7
CDR3: CASSYSAYPENTGELFF
DNA: TGTGCCAGCAGTTACTCAGCCTATCCGGAAAACACCGGGGAGCTGTTTTTT

D: .
J: TRBJ2-1
size: .
V: TRBV30
CDR3: CAWSVTSYNEQFF
DNA: TGTGCCTGGAGTGTAACCAGTTACAATGAGCAGTTCTTC

D: TRBD2
J: TRBJ2-1
size: .
V: TRBV5-1
CDR3: CASSSGTSSYNEQFF
DNA: TGCGCCAGCAGCTCCGGGACTAGCTCCTACAATGAGCAGTTCTTC

D: .
J: TRBJ1-1
size: .
V: TRBV7-9
CDR3: CASSSIGQIEEAFF
DNA: TGTGCCAGCAGCTCAATCGGACAAATCGAGGAAGCTTTCTTT

D: .
J: TRBJ2-3
size: .
V: TRBV9
CDR3: CASNEGLGGRADTQYF
DNA: TGTGCCAGCAATGAGGGCCTCGGGGGCCGCGCAGATACGCAGTATTTT

D: .
J: TRBJ2-5
size: .
V: TRBV5-1
CDR3: CASSLDSGTGVTQYF
DNA: TGCGCCAGCAGCTTGGATTCTGGGACCGGCGTGACCCAGTACTTC

D: TRBD1
J: TRBJ1-2
size: .
V: TRBV28
CDR3: CASSLPDRRFVGGYTF
DNA: TGTGCCAGCAGTTTGCCGGACAGGCGCTTTGTAGGAGGCTACACCTTC

D: .
J: TRBJ2-7
size: .
V: TRBV9
CDR3: CASSVGSVWDSYEQYF
DNA: TGTGCCAGCAGCGTGGGTTCAGTTTGGGATTCCTACGAGCAGTACTTC

D: .
J: TRBJ1-6
size: .
V: TRBV28
CDR3: CASSLVGGHGSPLHF
DNA: TGTGCCAGCAGTTTGGTAGGGGGGCATGGATCACCCCTCCACTTT

D: .
J: TRBJ2-7
size: .
V: TRBV7-8
CDR3: CASSLAEGSTYEQYF
DNA: TGTGCCAGCAGCTTAGCGGAGGGATCCACCTACGAGCAGTACTTC

D: .
J: TRBJ1-3
size: .
V: TRBV27
CDR3: CASSSTAWSGNTIYF
DNA: TGTGCCAGCAGCTCCACTGCGTGGTCTGGAAACACCATATATTTT

D: TRBD1
J: TRBJ1-2
size: .
V: TRBV18
CDR3: CASSPWTGVDGYTF
DNA: TGTGCCAGCTCACCATGGACAGGGGTAGACGGCTACACCTTC

D: .
J: TRBJ2-3
size: .
V: TRBV5-4
CDR3: CASSLGKEGISADTQYF
DNA: TGTGCCAGCAGCTTGGGGAAAGAGGGTATTAGCGCAGATACGCAGTATTTT

D: .
J: TRBJ2-7
size: .
V: TRBV5-1
CDR3: CASTLIRFGGDEQYF
DNA: TGCGCCAGCACCCTAATACGTTTTGGGGGCGACGAGCAGTACTTC

D: TRBD1
J: TRBJ2-7
size: .
V: TRBV7-8
CDR3: CASSSRQGTYEQYF
DNA: TGTGCCAGCAGCTCGAGACAGGGTACCTACGAGCAGTACTTC

D: TRBD2
J: TRBJ2-1
size: .
V: TRBV28
CDR3: CASSLFSAGYNEQFF
DNA: TGTGCCAGCAGTTTATTCTCAGCGGGGTACAATGAGCAGTTCTTC

D: TRBD1
J: TRBJ2-7
size: .
V: TRBV7-9
CDR3: CASSFDRGSSYEQYF
DNA: TGTGCCAGCAGCTTTGACAGGGGTAGCTCCTACGAGCAGTACTTC

D: .
J: TRBJ1-3
size: .
V: TRBV5-1
CDR3: CASSYDGASGNTIYF
DNA: TGCGCCAGCAGCTATGACGGCGCCTCTGGAAACACCATATATTTT

D: .
J: TRBJ1-5
size: .
V: TRBV5-1
CDR3: CASSLDGVWQPQHF
DNA: TGCGCCAGCAGCTTGGACGGGGTATGGCAGCCCCAGCATTTT

D: TRBD1
J: TRBJ2-2
size: .
V: TRBV5-1
CDR3: CASMIPGQGLAGELFF
DNA: TGCGCCAGCATGATACCGGGACAGGGTCTTGCCGGGGAGCTGTTTTTT

D: TRBD1
J: TRBJ1-1
size: few
V: TRBV6-5
CDR3: CASSFGQVNTEAFF
DNA: TGTGCCAGCAGTTTCGGACAGGTGAACACTGAAGCTTTCTTT